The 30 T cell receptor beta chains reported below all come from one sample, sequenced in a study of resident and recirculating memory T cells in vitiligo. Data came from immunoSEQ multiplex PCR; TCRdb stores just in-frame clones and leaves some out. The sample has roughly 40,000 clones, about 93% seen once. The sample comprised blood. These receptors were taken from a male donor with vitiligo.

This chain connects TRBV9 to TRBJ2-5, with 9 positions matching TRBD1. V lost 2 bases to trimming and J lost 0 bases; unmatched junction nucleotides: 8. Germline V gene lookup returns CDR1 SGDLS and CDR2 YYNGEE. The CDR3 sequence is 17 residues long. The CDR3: CASSVGQGRQYQETQYF. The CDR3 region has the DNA TGTGCCAGCAGCGTGGGACAGGGCCGGCAGTACCAAGAGACCCAGTACTTC.

CDR3 DNA: TGTGCCAGCAGGCCCAGGGGGTGGAGTTCACCCCTCCACTTT. This encodes CASRPRGWSSPLHF. The chain is built from TRBV6-5 and TRBJ1-6; 7 bases agree with TRBD1. V gave up 6 bases and J gave up 9 bases; unmatched junction bases: 8. Germline CDR1 and CDR2: MNHEY and SVGAGI. The CDR3 extends over 14 amino acids.

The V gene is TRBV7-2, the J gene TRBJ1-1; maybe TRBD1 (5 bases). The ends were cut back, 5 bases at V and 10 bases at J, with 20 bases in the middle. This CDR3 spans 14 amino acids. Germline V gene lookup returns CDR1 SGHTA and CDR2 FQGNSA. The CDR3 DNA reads TGTGCCAGCAGCCCTCGCGGGGGGGTTGATGGAGCTTTCTTT. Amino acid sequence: CASSPRGGVDGAFF.

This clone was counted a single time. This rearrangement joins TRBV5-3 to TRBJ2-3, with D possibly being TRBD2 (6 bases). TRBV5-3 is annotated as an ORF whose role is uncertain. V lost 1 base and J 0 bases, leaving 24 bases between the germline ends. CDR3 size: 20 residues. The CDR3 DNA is TGTGCCAGAAGCTTGACCCCGACGAACCTAGCGCGATCTAGCACAGATACGCAGTATTTT. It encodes CARSLTPTNLARSSTDTQYF.

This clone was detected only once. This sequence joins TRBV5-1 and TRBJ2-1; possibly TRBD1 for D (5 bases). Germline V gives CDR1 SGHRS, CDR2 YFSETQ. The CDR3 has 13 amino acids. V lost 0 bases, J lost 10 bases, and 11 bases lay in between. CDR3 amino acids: CASSLAVGVEQFF. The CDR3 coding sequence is TGCGCCAGCAGCTTGGCCGTAGGGGTCGAGCAGTTCTTC. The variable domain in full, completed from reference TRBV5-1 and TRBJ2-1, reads KAGVTQTPRYLIKTRGQQVTLSCSPISGHRSVSWYQQTPGQGLQFLFEYFSETQRNKGNFPGRFSGRQFSNSRSEMNVSTLELGDSALYLCASSLAVGVEQFFGPGTRLTVL.

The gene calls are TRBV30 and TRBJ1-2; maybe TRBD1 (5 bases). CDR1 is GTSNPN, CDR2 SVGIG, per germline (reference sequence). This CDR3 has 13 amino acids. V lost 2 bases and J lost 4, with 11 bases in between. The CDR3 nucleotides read TGTGCCTGGAGTAACGGGGGAGGCTATGGCTACACCTTC. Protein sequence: CAWSNGGGYGYTF.

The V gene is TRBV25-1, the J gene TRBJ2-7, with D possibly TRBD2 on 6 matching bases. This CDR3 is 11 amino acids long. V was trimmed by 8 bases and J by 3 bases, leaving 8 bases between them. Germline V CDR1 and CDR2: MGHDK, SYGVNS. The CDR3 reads CASQDYYEQYF. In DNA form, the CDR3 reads TGTGCCAGCCAGGACTACTACGAGCAGTACTTC.

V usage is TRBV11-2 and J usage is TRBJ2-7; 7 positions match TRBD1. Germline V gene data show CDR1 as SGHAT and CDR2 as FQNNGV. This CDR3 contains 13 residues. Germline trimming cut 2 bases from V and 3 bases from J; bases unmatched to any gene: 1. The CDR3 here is CASSLSGGYEQYF. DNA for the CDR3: TGTGCCAGCAGCTTATCAGGGGGCTACGAGCAGTACTTC. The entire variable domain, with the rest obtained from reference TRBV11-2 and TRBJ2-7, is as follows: EAGVAQSPRYKIIEKRQSVAFWCNPISGHATLYWYQQILGQGPKLLIQFQNNGVVDDSQLPKDRFSAERLKGVDSTLKIQPAKLEDSAVYLCASSLSGGYEQYFGPGTRLTVT.

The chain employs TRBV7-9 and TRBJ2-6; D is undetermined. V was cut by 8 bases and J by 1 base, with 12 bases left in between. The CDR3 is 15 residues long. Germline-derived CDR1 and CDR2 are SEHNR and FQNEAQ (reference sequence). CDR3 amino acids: CASGRPGSGANVLTF. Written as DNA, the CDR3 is TGTGCCAGCGGCCGCCCCGGGTCTGGGGCCAACGTCCTGACTTTC.

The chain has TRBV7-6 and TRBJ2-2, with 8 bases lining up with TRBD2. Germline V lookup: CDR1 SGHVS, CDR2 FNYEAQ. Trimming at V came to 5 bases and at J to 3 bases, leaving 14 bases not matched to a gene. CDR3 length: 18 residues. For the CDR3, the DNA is TGTGCCAGCAGCCCAGCTGCAGGATGGCGGGAGGACACCGGGGAGCTGTTTTTT. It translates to CASSPAAGWREDTGELFF.

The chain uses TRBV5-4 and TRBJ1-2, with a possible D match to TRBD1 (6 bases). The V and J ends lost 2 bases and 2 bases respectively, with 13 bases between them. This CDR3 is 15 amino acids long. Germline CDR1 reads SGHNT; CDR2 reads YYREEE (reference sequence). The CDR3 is CASSFRDRINYGYTF. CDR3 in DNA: TGTGCCAGCAGCTTTCGTGACAGGATCAACTATGGCTACACCTTC.

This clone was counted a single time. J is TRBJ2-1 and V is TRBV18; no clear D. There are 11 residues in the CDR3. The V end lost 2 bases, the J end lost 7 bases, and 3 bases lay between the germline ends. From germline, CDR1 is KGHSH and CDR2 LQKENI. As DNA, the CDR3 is TGTGCCAGCTCACCAGAGAATGAGCAGTTCTTC. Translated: CASSPENEQFF.

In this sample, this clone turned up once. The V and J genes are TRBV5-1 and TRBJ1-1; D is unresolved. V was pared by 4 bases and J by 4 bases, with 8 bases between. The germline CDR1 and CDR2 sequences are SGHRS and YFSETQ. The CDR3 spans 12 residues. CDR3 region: CASSPSGTEAFF. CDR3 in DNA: TGCGCCAGCAGCCCGTCGGGCACTGAAGCTTTCTTT.

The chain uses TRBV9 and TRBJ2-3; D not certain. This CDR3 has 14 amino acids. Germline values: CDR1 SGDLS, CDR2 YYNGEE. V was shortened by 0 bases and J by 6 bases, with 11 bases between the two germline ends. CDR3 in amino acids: CASSVGAAQDTQYF. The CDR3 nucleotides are TGTGCCAGCAGCGTAGGGGCAGCTCAGGATACGCAGTATTTT.

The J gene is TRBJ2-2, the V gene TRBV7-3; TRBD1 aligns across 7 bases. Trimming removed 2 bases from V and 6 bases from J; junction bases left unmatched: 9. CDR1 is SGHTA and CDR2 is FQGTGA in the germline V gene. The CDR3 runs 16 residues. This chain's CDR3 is CASSLSATGSPGELFF. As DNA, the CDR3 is TGTGCCAGCAGCTTATCGGCGACAGGGTCCCCCGGGGAGCTGTTTTTT.

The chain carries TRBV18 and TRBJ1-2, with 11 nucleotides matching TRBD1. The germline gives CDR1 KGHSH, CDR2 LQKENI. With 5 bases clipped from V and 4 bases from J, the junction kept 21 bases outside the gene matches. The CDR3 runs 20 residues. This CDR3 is CASSLPGQGVLIGRLYGYTF. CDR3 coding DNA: TGTGCCAGCTCATTGCCGGGACAGGGGGTTTTAATTGGACGGCTCTATGGCTACACCTTC.

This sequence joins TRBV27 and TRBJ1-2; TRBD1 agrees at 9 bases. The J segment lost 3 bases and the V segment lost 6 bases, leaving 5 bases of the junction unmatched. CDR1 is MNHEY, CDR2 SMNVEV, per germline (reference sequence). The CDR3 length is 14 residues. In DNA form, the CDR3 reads TGTGCCAGCAGCACAGGGGGCTCGGACTATGGCTACACCTTC. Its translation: CASSTGGSDYGYTF.

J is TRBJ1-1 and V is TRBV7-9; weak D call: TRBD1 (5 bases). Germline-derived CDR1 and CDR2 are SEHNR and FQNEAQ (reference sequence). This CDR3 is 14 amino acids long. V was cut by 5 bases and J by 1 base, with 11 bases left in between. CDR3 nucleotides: TGTGCCAGCAGCCTCGGACACTCGAACACTGAAGCTTTCTTT. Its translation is CASSLGHSNTEAFF.

The CDR3 is CASRRTSGFTDTQYF. The CDR3 DNA reads as TGTGCCAGCAGAAGGACTAGCGGGTTCACAGATACGCAGTATTTT. The V gene is TRBV7-8, the J gene TRBJ2-3; TRBD2 matches 11 bases. J gave up 2 bases and V 6 bases, and 4 bases lay outside the gene matches. This CDR3 has 15 residues. Germline V gene lookup returns CDR1 SGHVS and CDR2 FQNEAQ.

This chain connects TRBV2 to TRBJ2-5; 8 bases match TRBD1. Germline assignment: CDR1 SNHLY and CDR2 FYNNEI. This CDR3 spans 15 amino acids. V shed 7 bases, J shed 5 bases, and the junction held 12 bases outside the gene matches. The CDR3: CASTGQGGLEETQYF. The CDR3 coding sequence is TGTGCCAGCACAGGACAGGGAGGATTAGAGGAGACCCAGTACTTC. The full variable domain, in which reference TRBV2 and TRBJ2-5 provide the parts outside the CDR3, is EPEVTQTPSHQVTQMGQEVILRCVPISNHLYFYWYRQILGQKVEFLVSFYNNEISEKSEIFDDQFSVERPDGSNFTLKIRSTKLEDSAMYFCASTGQGGLEETQYFGPGTRLLVL.

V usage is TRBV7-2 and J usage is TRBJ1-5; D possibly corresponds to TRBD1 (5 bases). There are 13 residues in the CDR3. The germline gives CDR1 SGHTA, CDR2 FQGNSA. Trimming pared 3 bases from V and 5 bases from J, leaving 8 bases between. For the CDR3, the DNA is TGTGCCAGCAGCTTCGACAGCTATCAGCCCCAGCATTTT. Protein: CASSFDSYQPQHF. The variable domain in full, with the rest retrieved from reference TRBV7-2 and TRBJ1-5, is GAGVSQSPSNKVTEKGKDVELRCDPISGHTALYWYRQSLGQGLEFLIYFQGNSAPDKSGLPSDRFSAERTGGSVSTLTIQRTQQEDSAVYLCASSFDSYQPQHFGDGTRLSIL.

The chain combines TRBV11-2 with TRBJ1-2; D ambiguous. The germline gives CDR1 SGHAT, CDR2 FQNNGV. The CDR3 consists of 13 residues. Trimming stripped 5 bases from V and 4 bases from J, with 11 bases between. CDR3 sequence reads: CASSRRHAYGYTF. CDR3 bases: TGTGCCAGCAGCCGCAGACATGCCTATGGCTACACCTTC.

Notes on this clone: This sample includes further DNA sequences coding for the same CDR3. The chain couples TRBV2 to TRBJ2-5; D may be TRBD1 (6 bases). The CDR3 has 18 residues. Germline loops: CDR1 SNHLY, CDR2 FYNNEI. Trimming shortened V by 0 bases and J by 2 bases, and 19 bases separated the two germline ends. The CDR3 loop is CASSEAGSDGTIQETQYF. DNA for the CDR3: TGTGCCAGCAGTGAAGCGGGATCCGACGGGACAATTCAAGAGACCCAGTACTTC.

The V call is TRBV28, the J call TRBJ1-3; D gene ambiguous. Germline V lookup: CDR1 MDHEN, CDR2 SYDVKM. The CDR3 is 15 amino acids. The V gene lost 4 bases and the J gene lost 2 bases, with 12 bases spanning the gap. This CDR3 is CASSSLNYPGNTIYF. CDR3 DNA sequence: TGTGCCAGCAGTTCTTTAAACTACCCTGGAAACACCATATATTTT.

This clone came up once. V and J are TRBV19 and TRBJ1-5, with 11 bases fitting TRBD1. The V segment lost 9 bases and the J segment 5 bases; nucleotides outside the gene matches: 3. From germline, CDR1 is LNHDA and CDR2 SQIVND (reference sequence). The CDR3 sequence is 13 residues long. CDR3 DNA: TGTGCCAGCCAGGACAGGGGGCATCAGCCCCAGCATTTT. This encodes CASQDRGHQPQHF.

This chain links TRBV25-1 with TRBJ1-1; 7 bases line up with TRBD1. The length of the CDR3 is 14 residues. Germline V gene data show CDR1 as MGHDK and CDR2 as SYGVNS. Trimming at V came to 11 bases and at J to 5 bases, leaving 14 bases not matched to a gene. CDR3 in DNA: TGTGCCGCTAGGGGGACAGCCGGTCGAACTGAAGCTTTCTTT. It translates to CAARGTAGRTEAFF.

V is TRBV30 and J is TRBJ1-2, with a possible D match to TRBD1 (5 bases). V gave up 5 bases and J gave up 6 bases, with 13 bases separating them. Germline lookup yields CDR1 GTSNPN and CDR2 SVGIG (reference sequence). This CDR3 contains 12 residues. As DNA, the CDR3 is TGTGCCTGGGGCCGACAGACGAATGGCTACACCTTC. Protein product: CAWGRQTNGYTF.

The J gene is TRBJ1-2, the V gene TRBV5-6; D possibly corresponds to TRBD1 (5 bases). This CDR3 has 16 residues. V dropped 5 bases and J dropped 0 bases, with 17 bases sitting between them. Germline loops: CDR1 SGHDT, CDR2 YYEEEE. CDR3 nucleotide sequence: TGTGCCAGCAGTCGAGTGGGGGGGATTTCTAACTATGGCTACACCTTC. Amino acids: CASSRVGGISNYGYTF.

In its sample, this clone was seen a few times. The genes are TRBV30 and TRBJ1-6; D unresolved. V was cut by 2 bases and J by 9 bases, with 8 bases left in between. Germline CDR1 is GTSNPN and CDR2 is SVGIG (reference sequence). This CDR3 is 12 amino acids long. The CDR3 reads CAWSLWSSPLHF. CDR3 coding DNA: TGTGCCTGGAGTTTATGGAGTTCACCCCTCCACTTT.

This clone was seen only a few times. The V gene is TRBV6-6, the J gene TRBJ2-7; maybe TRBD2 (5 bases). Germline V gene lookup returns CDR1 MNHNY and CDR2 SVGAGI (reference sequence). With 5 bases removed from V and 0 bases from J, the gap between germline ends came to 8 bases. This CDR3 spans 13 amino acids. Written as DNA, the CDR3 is TGTGCCAGCAGTCCAGGACTCTCCTACGAGCAGTACTTC. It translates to CASSPGLSYEQYF.